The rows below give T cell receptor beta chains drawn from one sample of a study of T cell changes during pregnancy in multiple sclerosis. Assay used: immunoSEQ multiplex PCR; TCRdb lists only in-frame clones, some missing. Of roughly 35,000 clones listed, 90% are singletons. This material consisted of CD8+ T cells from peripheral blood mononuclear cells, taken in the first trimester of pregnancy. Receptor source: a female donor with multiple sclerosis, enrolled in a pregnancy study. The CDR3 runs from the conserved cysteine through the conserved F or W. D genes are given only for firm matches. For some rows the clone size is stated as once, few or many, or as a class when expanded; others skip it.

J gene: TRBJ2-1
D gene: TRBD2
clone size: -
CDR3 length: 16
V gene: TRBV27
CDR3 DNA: TGTGCCAGCAGTCCGAGGACTAGCGGGAGGGAGGGTGAGCAGTTCTTC
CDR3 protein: CASSPRTSGREGEQFF

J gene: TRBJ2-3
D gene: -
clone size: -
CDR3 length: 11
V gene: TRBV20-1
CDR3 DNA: TGCAGTGCTAGGAGAGAAGATACGCAGTATTTT
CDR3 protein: CSARREDTQYF

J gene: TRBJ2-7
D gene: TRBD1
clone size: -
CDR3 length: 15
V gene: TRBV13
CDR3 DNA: TGTGCCAGCAGCTTACTACAGGGGGAATTGGACGAGCAGTACTTC
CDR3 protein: CASSLLQGELDEQYF

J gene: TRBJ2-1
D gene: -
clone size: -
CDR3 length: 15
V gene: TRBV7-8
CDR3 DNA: TGTGCCAGCAGCCCGACCAGGCAGGGGGGCAATGAGCAGTTCTTC
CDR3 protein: CASSPTRQGGNEQFF

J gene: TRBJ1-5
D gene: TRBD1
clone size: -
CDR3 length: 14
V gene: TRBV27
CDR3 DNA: TGTGCCAGCGGACCGGGACAGTACAATCAGCCCCAGCATTTT
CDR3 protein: CASGPGQYNQPQHF

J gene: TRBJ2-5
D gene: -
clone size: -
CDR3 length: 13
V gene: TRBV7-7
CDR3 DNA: TGTGCTAGCAGTGACACTAGAGACGAGACCCAGTACTTC
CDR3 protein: CASSDTRDETQYF

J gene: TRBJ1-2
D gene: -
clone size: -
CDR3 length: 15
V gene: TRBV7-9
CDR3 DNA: TGTGCCAGCAGCTTAGGGGGCGCTTCCTACTATGGCTACACCTTC
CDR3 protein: CASSLGGASYYGYTF

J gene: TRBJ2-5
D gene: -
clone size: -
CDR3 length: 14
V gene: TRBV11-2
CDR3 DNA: TGTGCCAGCAGCTTAGAGGCAGGAGGGAAGACCCAGTACTTC
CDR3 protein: CASSLEAGGKTQYF

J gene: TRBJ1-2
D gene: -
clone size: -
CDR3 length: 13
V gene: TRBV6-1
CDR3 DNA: TGTGCCACCCCTAGGCAGCCACTGTTCGGCTACACCTTC
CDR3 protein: CATPRQPLFGYTF

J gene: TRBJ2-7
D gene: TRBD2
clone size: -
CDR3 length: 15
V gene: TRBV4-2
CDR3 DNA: TGTGCCAGCAGCCAAGAAGCGGGGGGGGCCTACGAGCAGTACTTC
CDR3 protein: CASSQEAGGAYEQYF

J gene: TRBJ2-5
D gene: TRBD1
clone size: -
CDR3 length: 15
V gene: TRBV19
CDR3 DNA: TGTGCCAGTAGTCAGGACAGGGGGCGTGAAGAGACCCAGTACTTC
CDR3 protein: CASSQDRGREETQYF

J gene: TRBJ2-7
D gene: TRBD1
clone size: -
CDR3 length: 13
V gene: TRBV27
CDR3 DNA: TGTGCCAGCAGTTCGGGACAGGGCGGGGAGCAGTACTTC
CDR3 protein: CASSSGQGGEQYF

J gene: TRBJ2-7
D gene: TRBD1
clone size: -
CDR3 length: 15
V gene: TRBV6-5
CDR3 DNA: TGTGCCAGCAGTAGCCTCGGGACAGGAGAATACGAGCAGTACTTC
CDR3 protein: CASSSLGTGEYEQYF

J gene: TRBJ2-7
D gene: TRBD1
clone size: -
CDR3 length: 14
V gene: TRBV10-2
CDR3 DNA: TGCGCCAGCAGCGAGGGGACAGGGAAGATCGAGCAGTACTTC
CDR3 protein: CASSEGTGKIEQYF

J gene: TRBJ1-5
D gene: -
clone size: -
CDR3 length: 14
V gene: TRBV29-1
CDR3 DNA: TGCAGCGTCCAAGGGGGGGGGAGCAATCAGCCCCAGCATTTT
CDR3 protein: CSVQGGGSNQPQHF

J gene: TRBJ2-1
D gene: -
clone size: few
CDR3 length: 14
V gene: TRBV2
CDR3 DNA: TGTGCCAGCGGCCGGGACTCAAGCTACAATGAGCAGTTCTTC
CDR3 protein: CASGRDSSYNEQFF

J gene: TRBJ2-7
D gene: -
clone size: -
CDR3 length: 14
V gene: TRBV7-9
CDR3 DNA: TGTGCCAGCAGCCCACGGGATCACCCCTACGAGCAGTACTTC
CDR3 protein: CASSPRDHPYEQYF

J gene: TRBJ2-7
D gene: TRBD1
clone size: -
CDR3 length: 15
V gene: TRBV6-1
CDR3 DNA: TGTGCCAGCAGTGACCACGGGACAGGGGGCCACGAGCAGTACTTC
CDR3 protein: CASSDHGTGGHEQYF

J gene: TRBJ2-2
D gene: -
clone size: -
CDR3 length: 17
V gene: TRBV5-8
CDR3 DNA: TGTGCCAGCAGCCCCCCACCAGGGGCTAGGGTAGGCGGGGAGCTGTTTTTT
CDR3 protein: CASSPPPGARVGGELFF

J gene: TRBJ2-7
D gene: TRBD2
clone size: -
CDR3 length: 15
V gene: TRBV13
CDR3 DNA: TGTGCCAGCAGCCATACTAGCGGGATAACCTACGAGCAGTACTTC
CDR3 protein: CASSHTSGITYEQYF

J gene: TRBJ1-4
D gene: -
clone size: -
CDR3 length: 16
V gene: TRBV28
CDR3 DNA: TGTGCCAGCAGTTTCCTGGACTCCGCAACTAATGAAAAACTGTTTTTT
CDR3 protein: CASSFLDSATNEKLFF

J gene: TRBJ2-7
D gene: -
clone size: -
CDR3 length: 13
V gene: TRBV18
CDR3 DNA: TGTGCCAGCTCACCGGGACACCTCTACGAGCAGTACTTC
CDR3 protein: CASSPGHLYEQYF

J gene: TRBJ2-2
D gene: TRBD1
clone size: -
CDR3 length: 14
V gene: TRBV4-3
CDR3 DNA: TGCGCCAGCAGCACGACAGGGGGTCCCGGGGAGCTGTTTTTT
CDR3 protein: CASSTTGGPGELFF

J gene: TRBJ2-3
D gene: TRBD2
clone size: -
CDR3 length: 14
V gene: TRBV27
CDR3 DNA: TGTGCCAGTAGGACTAGCGGGAGTACTAATACGCAGTATTTT
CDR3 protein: CASRTSGSTNTQYF

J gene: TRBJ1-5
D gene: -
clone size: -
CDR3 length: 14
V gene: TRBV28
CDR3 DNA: TGTGCCAGCACGGAGTTCGACGGCAATCAGCCCCAGCATTTT
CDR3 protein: CASTEFDGNQPQHF

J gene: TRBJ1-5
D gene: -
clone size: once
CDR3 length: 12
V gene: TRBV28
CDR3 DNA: TGTGCCAGCACCTCTGGTCGGGGGCCCCAGCATTTT
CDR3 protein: CASTSGRGPQHF

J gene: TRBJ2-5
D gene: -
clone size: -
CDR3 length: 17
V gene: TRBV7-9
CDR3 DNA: -
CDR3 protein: CASSFPASGREKETQYF